A single sample is the source of the 24 T cell receptor beta chains below, sequenced in a study of cytomegalovirus exposure and HLA in healthy donors (dated by TCRdb to the late 2010s). Libraries were built with the immunoSEQ multiplex PCR assay. For the multiplex PCR, a mixture combining 60 forward primers for TCR Vbeta segments and 13 reverse primers for TCR Jbeta segments was used. TCRdb stores this immuneACCESS table with in-frame sequences only. Part of the clones is absent; in the studies checked, under half of the shortfall reflects unresolved V genes, and no reason is known for the rest. The sample profile shows approximately 150,000 clones; over 70% of them were found once. The top ten clonotypes cover 1.5% to 2% of the sample. The sequenced material came from PBMCs. The receptor source for this set is a middle-aged woman in good health and CMV-seronegative.

The chain has TRBV7-9 and TRBJ2-7, with a tentative D call TRBD2 (7 bases). Deletions cut 3 bases from V and 12 bases from J, with 15 bases between. CDR3 length: 12 residues. Germline loops: CDR1 SEHNR, CDR2 FQNEAQ (reference sequence). This chain's CDR3 is CASSFEQGGLYF. CDR3 sequence (DNA): TGTGCCAGCAGCTTTGAACAGGGAGGGTTGTACTTC. Variable domain in full (rest from reference TRBV7-9 and TRBJ2-7): DTGVSQNPRHKITKRGQNVTFRCDPISEHNRLYWYRQTLGQGPEFLTYFQNEAQLEKSRLLSDRFSAERPKGSFSTLEIQRTEQGDSAMYLCASSFEQGGLYFGPGTRLTVT.

This chain joins TRBV13 and TRBJ2-6; no reliable D call. The germline CDR1 and CDR2 sequences are PRHDT and FYEKMQ (reference sequence). The CDR3 covers 13 residues. V lost 5 bases and J 3 bases, leaving 5 bases between the germline ends. The CDR3 nucleotides are TGTGCCAGCAGCAGAGGTGGGGCCAACGTCCTGACTTTC. Translated: CASSRGGANVLTF.

The rearrangement links TRBV7-8 to TRBJ1-2, with D tentatively TRBD1 (5 bases). V was trimmed by 2 bases and J by 1 base, leaving 11 bases between them. This CDR3 has 15 amino acids. The germline V gene encodes CDR1 SGHVS and CDR2 FQNEAQ. The DNA of the CDR3 is TGTGCCAGCAGCTTAATCGCAGGGAATAACTATGGCTACACCTTC. Its protein is CASSLIAGNNYGYTF.

The V call is TRBV7-6, the J call TRBJ2-1; 7 bases fit TRBD2. The CDR3 consists of 14 residues. J gave up 4 bases and V 8 bases, and 8 bases lay outside the gene matches. The germline V gene has CDR1 SGHVS and CDR2 FNYEAQ. The CDR3 loop is CASGALAAYNEQFF. CDR3 DNA: TGTGCCAGCGGGGCTCTAGCGGCGTACAATGAGCAGTTCTTC.

As DNA, the CDR3 is TGTGCCAGCCTACGCCAGGGAAGCACAGATACGCAGTATTTT. This translates into CASLRQGSTDTQYF. The rearrangement links TRBV7-9 to TRBJ2-3, with D perhaps matching TRBD1 (5 bases). The CDR3 length is 14 residues. Trimming took off 8 bases at V and 0 bases at J, with 12 bases between the two ends. Per the germline V gene, CDR1 is SEHNR and CDR2 is FQNEAQ (reference sequence).

This chain links TRBV28 with TRBJ2-7, with 8 bases fitting TRBD1. Germline CDR1 and CDR2: MDHEN and SYDVKM. The CDR3 is 14 amino acids. The J segment lost 0 bases and the V segment lost 5 bases, leaving 3 bases of the junction unmatched. The CDR3 nucleotides are TGTGCCAGCAGTATCGGGACAGGCTCCTACGAGCAGTACTTC. It codes for CASSIGTGSYEQYF.

This chain connects TRBV6-1 to TRBJ1-1; D unresolved. V lost 1 base and J lost 1, with 7 bases in between. CDR3 length: 14 residues. Germline loops: CDR1 MNHNS, CDR2 SASEGT. The CDR3 protein is CASSEGSGNTEAFF. The DNA of the CDR3 is TGTGCCAGCAGTGAAGGTTCAGGGAACACTGAAGCTTTCTTT.

This clone came up a few times. V is TRBV11-2 and J is TRBJ2-7; TRBD1 agrees at 9 bases. With 8 bases clipped from V and 1 base from J, the junction kept 9 bases outside the gene matches. The CDR3 totals 15 residues. Germline V gene data show CDR1 as SGHAT and CDR2 as FQNNGV. The CDR3 is CASETWTGASYEQYF. The CDR3, as DNA: TGTGCCAGCGAGACCTGGACAGGGGCTTCCTACGAGCAGTACTTC.

The rearrangement uses TRBV19 and TRBJ1-4, with D perhaps TRBD1 (6 bases). Germline values: CDR1 LNHDA, CDR2 SQIVND (reference sequence). CDR3 length: 14 residues. Trimming removed 7 bases at V and 5 bases at J, with 14 bases between. CDR3 residues: CASNEGHLNEKLFF. CDR3 coding DNA: TGTGCCAGTAATGAGGGACACCTCAATGAAAAACTGTTTTTT. The full variable domain, its missing parts supplied by reference TRBV19 and TRBJ1-4, is DGGITQSPKYLFRKEGQNVTLSCEQNLNHDAMYWYRQDPGQGLRLIYYSQIVNDFQKGDIAEGYSVSREKKESFPLTVTSAQKNPTAFYLCASNEGHLNEKLFFGSGTQLSVL.

This chain uses TRBV11-2 with TRBJ2-3; 7 nucleotides line up with TRBD2. The length of the CDR3 is 15 residues. The V segment lost 5 bases and the J segment 4 bases; nucleotides outside the gene matches: 9. The V gene's germline CDR1 is SGHAT and CDR2 FQNNGV. Here the CDR3 DNA reads TGTGCCAGCAGCCCCTTGGCGGGAGCTTCAGATACGCAGTATTTT. It codes for CASSPLAGASDTQYF. The whole variable domain, filled in from reference TRBV11-2 and TRBJ2-3, reads EAGVAQSPRYKIIEKRQSVAFWCNPISGHATLYWYQQILGQGPKLLIQFQNNGVVDDSQLPKDRFSAERLKGVDSTLKIQPAKLEDSAVYLCASSPLAGASDTQYFGPGTRLTVL.

This clone showed up just once. J is TRBJ2-1 and V is TRBV7-8; no definite D call. The ends were cut back, 0 bases at V and 3 bases at J, with 12 bases in the middle. CDR1 is SGHVS, CDR2 FQNEAQ, per germline. The CDR3 has 16 residues. The CDR3 coding sequence is TGTGCCAGCAGCTTAGCTAGGCTAGTGGGCTACAATGAGCAGTTCTTC. Residues: CASSLARLVGYNEQFF. Together with reference TRBV7-8 and TRBJ2-1, the CDR3 gives the full variable domain: GAGVSQSPRYKVAKRGQDVALRCDPISGHVSLFWYQQALGQGPEFLTYFQNEAQLDKSGLPSDRFFAERPEGSVSTLKIQRTQQEDSAVYLCASSLARLVGYNEQFFGPGTRLTVL.

The chain joins TRBV10-3 to TRBJ2-7, with TRBD1 matching 8 bases. The trim removed 7 bases at V and 2 bases at J, leaving 7 bases unmatched. The CDR3 covers 14 residues. Germline CDR1 is ENHRY and CDR2 is SYGVKD. As DNA, the CDR3 is TGTGCCATCACCCCCGGACAGGGTACCTACGAGCAGTACTTC. Translating it yields CAITPGQGTYEQYF.

The gene calls are TRBV10-1 and TRBJ2-3; D not resolved. Trimming left V 4 bases short and J 6 bases short, with 8 bases between. The CDR3 runs to 12 residues. Germline V gives CDR1 WNHNN, CDR2 SYGVQD (reference sequence). The DNA for the CDR3 is TGCGCCAGCAGTGGAGTGGAGGATACGCAGTATTTT. Amino acids: CASSGVEDTQYF.

Here the CDR3 reads CASSVGRAVSYNEQFF. The CDR3 DNA sequence: TGTGCCAGCAGCGTAGGTCGTGCGGTCTCCTACAATGAGCAGTTCTTC. This sequence joins TRBV9 and TRBJ2-1; D gene uncertain. The CDR3 has 16 residues. Trimming took off 0 bases at V and 0 bases at J, with 10 bases between the two ends. The germline gives CDR1 SGDLS, CDR2 YYNGEE.

The chain carries TRBV21-1 and TRBJ2-1; no DNA check was done on the table's D call, TRBD1. TRBV21-1 is a pseudogene. The CDR3 extends over 17 amino acids. The CDR3 spells CASSKSTTHSLYNEQFF. The CDR3 nucleotides are TGTGCCAGCAGCAAATCTACCACCCACAGTTTGTACAATGAGCAGTTCTTC.

For this clone: Mismatch with germline at one junction end may stem from a read error. This chain connects TRBV7-9 to TRBJ2-7; 11 nucleotides agree with TRBD2. Per germline, CDR1 SEHNR and CDR2 FQNEAQ (reference sequence). This CDR3 comprises 15 residues. CDR3 region: CSSSPLAGGRYEQYF. The CDR3 nucleotides are TGTTCCAGCAGCCCTTTAGCGGGAGGGCGGTACGAGCAGTACTTC.

This clone was observed a handful of times. This chain links TRBV6-6 with TRBJ1-4, with D possibly TRBD1 on 5 matching bases. The germline V gene has CDR1 MNHNY and CDR2 SVGAGI (reference sequence). Between the trimmed V and J ends, which lost 0 bases and 8 bases, there was a span of 13 bases. CDR3 length equals 15 residues. CDR3 sequence: CASSYSGGTGEKLFF. The CDR3 nucleotides read TGTGCCAGCAGTTACTCGGGGGGGACCGGCGAAAAACTGTTTTTT.

J is TRBJ2-5 and V is TRBV6-1; D remains unclear. CDR3 length: 14 amino acids. Trimming pared 6 bases from V and 1 base from J, leaving 12 bases between. The V gene's germline CDR1 is MNHNS and CDR2 SASEGT. CDR3 in amino acids: CASSSPRFQETQYF. The CDR3 DNA reads TGTGCCAGCAGCTCCCCTCGTTTCCAAGAGACCCAGTACTTC.

The chain is built from TRBV10-3 and TRBJ1-1; D may be TRBD1 (5 bases). Trimming pared 3 bases from V and 0 bases from J, leaving 11 bases between. This CDR3 region has 15 residues. The V gene's germline CDR1 is ENHRY and CDR2 SYGVKD. The CDR3 DNA reads as TGTGCCATCAGTGACGGGCAGGGAATGAACACTGAAGCTTTCTTT. Amino acids: CAISDGQGMNTEAFF.

The rearrangement joins TRBV6-6 to TRBJ2-3, with a possible D match to TRBD2 (6 bases). The ends were cut back, 7 bases at V and 1 base at J, with 12 bases in the middle. CDR3 length equals 14 residues. The germline V gene has CDR1 MNHNY and CDR2 SVGAGI (reference sequence). The DNA for the CDR3 is TGTGCCAGCAACCCGTCGGGGGGCACAGATACGCAGTATTTT. It codes for CASNPSGGTDTQYF.

The genes are TRBV5-1 and TRBJ2-1; 10 nucleotides align to TRBD1. This CDR3 has 15 amino acids. Trimming at V came to 0 bases and at J to 8 bases, leaving 5 bases not matched to a gene. CDR1 and CDR2 from the germline V gene are SGHRS and YFSETQ. In DNA form, the CDR3 reads TGCGCCAGCAGCTTGGGGGGGACAGGGGTGGATGAGCAGTTCTTC. This codes for CASSLGGTGVDEQFF.

This CDR3 reads CAIRGGAGGISYEQYF. Here the CDR3 DNA reads TGTGCCATCAGGGGAGGAGCGGGAGGGATCTCCTACGAGCAGTACTTC. V and J are TRBV10-3 and TRBJ2-7; 10 bases agree with TRBD2. Germline CDR1 is ENHRY and CDR2 is SYGVKD. The CDR3 has 16 residues. The ends lost 6 bases at V and 0 bases at J; junction bases unmatched: 8.

V is TRBV4-1 and J is TRBJ2-7; D not resolved. The CDR3 is 14 residues long. Germline-derived CDR1 and CDR2 are MGHRA and YSYEKL. V was shortened by 2 bases and J by 0 bases, with 8 bases between the two germline ends. This CDR3 is CASSQRSGSYEQYF. The CDR3 DNA reads as TGCGCCAGCAGCCAAAGGAGTGGCTCCTACGAGCAGTACTTC.

The J gene is TRBJ1-2, the V gene TRBV29-1, with D possibly being TRBD1 (5 bases). The CDR3 totals 12 residues. Per germline, CDR1 SQVTM and CDR2 ANQGSEA. The V gene lost 6 bases and the J gene lost 6 bases, with 14 bases spanning the gap. For the CDR3, the DNA is TGCAGCGTCGAATCCCGACAGCATGGCTACACCTTC. It encodes CSVESRQHGYTF.